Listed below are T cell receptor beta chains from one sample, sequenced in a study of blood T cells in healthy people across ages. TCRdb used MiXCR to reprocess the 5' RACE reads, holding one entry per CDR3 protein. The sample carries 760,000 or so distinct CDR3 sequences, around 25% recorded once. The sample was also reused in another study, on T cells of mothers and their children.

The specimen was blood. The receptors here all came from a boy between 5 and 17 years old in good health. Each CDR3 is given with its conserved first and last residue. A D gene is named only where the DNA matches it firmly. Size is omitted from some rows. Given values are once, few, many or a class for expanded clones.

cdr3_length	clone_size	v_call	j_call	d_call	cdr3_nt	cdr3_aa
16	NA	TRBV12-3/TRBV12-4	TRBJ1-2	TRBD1	TGTGCCAGCAGTTTATTAGAGGGTGACAGGGCCTATGGCTACACCTTC	CASSLLEGDRAYGYTF
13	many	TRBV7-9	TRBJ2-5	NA	TGCGCCAGCAGCTCTGGCTGGGGGGAGACCCAGTACTTC	CASSSGWGETQYF
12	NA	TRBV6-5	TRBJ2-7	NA	TGTGCCATCAGTACGGTCGCCTACGAGCAGTACTTC	CAISTVAYEQYF
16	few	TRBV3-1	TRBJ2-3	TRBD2	TGTGCCAGCAGCCAGCCCGGGACTAGCGGCACAGATACGCAGTATTTT	CASSQPGTSGTDTQYF
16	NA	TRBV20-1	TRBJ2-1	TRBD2	TGCAGTGCACCTACCTTTAGCGGGGGGGACTACAATGAGCAGTTCTTC	CSAPTFSGGDYNEQFF
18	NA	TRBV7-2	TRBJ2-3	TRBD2	TGTGCCAGCAGCTTTATAATCGTAGCGGGCGACATCACAGATACGCAGTATTTT	CASSFIIVAGDITDTQYF
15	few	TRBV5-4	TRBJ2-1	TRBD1	TGTGCCAGCAGCCCCATGGGGACAGGGGGGAATGAGCAGTTCTTC	CASSPMGTGGNEQFF
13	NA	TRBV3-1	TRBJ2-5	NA	TGTGCCACGGGGACTTTGGGCATGGAGACCCAGTACTTC	CATGTLGMETQYF
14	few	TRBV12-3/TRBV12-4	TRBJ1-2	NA	TGTGCCAGCAGTTTACAGGACATCAACTATGGCTACACCTTC	CASSLQDINYGYTF
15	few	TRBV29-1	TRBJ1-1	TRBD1	TGCAGCGTAATGGGACAGGGGGCCCCGAACACTGAAGCTTTCTTT	CSVMGQGAPNTEAFF
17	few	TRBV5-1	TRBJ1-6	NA	TGCGCCAGCAGCTTGGCGGGGACCAGCTCCTATAATTCACCCCTCCACTTT	CASSLAGTSSYNSPLHF
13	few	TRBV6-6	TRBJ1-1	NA	TGTGCCAGCACTATTCGTGGGACATATTTGCCTTTCTTT	CASTIRGTYLPFF
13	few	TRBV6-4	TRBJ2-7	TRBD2	TGTGTCCGCGGGAGCAGTCCCATCTACGAGCAGTACTTC	CVRGSSPIYEQYF
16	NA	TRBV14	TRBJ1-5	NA	TGTGCCAGCAGCCATCTGACAGACAGGACCAATCAGCCCCAGCATTTT	CASSHLTDRTNQPQHF
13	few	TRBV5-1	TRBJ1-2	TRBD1	TGTGCCAGCAGCCTCACAGGGGGAGGAGGCTACACCTTC	CASSLTGGGGYTF
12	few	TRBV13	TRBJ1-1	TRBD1	TGTGCCAGCAGCTCAGGACAGGGAAAAGCTTTCTTT	CASSSGQGKAFF
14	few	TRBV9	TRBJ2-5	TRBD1	TGTGCCAGCAGCGCGGACAGGGAGAAGAGTGAACAGTACTTC	CASSADREKSEQYF
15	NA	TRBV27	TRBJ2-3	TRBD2	TGTGCCAGCAGTTCCACGCGGACTAGCGCAGATACGCAGTATTTT	CASSSTRTSADTQYF
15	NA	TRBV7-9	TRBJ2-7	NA	TGTGCCAGCAGCTTAGTACAGGGAGGAATGGGAGAGCAGTACTTC	CASSLVQGGMGEQYF
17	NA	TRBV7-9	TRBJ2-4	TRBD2	TGTGCCAGCAGCCCCACCCCGGTAATAGCGGGGAAAAACATTCAGTACTTC	CASSPTPVIAGKNIQYF
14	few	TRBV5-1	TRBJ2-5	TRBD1	TGCGCCAGCCCGGGACAGGGGGTCCGAGAGACCCAGTACTTC	CASPGQGVRETQYF
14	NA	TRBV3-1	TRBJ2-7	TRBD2	TGTGCCAGCAGCCCCGGGACTAGCATTTACGAGCAGTACTTC	CASSPGTSIYEQYF
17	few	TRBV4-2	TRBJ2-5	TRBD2	TGTGCCAGCAGCCAAGAAGGTCCTAGCGGGGGGGTTAGGACCCAGTACTTC	CASSQEGPSGGVRTQYF
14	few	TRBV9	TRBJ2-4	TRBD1	TGTGCCAGCAGCGCTGGACAGGTTGAAAACATTCAGTACTTC	CASSAGQVENIQYF
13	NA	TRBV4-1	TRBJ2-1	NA	TGCGCCAGCAGCGCCACGACAGGAGGTGAGCAGTTCTTC	CASSATTGGEQFF
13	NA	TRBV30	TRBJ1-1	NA	TGTGCCTCCGAGGCCGGGGTTAACACTGAAGCTTTCTTT	CASEAGVNTEAFF
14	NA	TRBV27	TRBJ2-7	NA	TGTGCCAGCAGTTTAGAAACAGGGAGAGGAGAGCAGTACTTC	CASSLETGRGEQYF
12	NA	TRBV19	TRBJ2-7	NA	TGTGCCAGTAGTATAGTGGGGGACGAGCAGTACTTC	CASSIVGDEQYF
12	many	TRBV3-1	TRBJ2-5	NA	TGTGCCAGCAGTTCGACTATACAGACCCAGTACTTC	CASSSTIQTQYF
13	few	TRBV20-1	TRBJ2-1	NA	TGCAGTGCCCACCGCGGAGTCTACAATGAGCAGTTCTTC	CSAHRGVYNEQFF
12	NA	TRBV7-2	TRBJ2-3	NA	TGTGCCAGCAGCTTTGGGCTATGGACGCAGTATTTT	CASSFGLWTQYF
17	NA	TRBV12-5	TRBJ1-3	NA	TGTGCTAGTGGTTTGGTAGATAAGGGACTCCGGGGAAACACCATATATTTT	CASGLVDKGLRGNTIYF